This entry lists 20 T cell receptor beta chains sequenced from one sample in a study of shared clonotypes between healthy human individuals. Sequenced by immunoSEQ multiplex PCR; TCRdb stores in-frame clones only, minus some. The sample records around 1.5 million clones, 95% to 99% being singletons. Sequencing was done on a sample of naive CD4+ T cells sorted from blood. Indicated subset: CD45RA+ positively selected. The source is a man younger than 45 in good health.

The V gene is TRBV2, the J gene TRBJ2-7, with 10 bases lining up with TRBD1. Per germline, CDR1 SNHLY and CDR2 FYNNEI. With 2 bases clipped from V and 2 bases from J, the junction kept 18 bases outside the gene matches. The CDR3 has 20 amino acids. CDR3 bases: TGTGCCAGCAGTGAAAAATCGACAGGGGGCGCGCAACCTACCCCCTACGAGCAGTACTTC. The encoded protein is CASSEKSTGGAQPTPYEQYF.

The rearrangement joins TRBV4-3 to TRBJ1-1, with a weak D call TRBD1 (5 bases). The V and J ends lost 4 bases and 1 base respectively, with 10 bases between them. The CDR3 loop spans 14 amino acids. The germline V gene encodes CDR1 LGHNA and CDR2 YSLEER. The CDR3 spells CASSPAGRNTEAFF. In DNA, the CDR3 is TGCGCCAGCAGCCCTGCGGGACGGAACACTGAAGCTTTCTTT.

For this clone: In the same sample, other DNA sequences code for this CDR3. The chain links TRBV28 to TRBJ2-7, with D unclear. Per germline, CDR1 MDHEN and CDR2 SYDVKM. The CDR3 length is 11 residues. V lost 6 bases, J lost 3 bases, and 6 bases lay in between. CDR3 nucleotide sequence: TGTGCCAGCAGCTCAAACTACGAGCAGTACTTC. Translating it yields CASSSNYEQYF.

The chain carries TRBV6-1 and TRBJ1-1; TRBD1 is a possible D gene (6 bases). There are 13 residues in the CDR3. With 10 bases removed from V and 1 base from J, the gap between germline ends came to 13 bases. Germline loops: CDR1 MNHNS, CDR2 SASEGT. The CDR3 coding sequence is TGTGCCACTCTGGACAGAAGGAACACTGAAGCTTTCTTT. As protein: CATLDRRNTEAFF.

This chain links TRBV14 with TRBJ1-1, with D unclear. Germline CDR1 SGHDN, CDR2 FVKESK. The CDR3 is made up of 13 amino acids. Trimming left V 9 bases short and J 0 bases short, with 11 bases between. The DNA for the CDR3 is TGTGCCAGTGTGGAGATCATGAACACTGAAGCTTTCTTT. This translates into CASVEIMNTEAFF. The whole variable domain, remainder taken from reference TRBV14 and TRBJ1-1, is EAGVTQFPSHSVIEKGQTVTLRCDPISGHDNLYWYRRVMGKEIKFLLHFVKESKQDESGMPNNRFLAERTGGTYSTLKVQPAELEDSGVYFCASVEIMNTEAFFGQGTRLTVV.

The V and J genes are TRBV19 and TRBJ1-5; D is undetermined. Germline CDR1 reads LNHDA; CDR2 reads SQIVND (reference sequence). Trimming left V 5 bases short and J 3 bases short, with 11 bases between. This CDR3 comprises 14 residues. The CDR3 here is CASSVTGDNQPQHF. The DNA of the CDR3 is TGTGCCAGTAGTGTAACCGGGGACAATCAGCCCCAGCATTTT.

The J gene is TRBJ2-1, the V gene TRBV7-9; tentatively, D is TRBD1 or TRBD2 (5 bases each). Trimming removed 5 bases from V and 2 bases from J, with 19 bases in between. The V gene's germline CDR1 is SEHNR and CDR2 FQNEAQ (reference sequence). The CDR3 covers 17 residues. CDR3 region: CASSLSLLGVAYNEQFF. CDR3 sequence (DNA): TGTGCCAGCAGCCTCTCCCTCTTGGGGGTCGCCTACAATGAGCAGTTCTTC.

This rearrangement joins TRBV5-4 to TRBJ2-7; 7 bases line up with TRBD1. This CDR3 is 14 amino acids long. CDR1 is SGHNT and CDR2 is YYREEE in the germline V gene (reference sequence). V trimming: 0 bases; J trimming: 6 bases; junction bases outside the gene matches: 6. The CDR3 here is CASSLATPGGEQYF. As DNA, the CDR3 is TGTGCCAGCAGCTTGGCGACTCCAGGGGGCGAGCAGTACTTC.

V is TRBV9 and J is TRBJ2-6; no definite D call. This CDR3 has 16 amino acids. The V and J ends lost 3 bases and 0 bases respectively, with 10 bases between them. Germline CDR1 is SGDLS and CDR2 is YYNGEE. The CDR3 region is CASSASKPSGANVLTF. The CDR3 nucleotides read TGTGCCAGCAGCGCTTCCAAGCCCTCTGGGGCCAACGTCCTGACTTTC.

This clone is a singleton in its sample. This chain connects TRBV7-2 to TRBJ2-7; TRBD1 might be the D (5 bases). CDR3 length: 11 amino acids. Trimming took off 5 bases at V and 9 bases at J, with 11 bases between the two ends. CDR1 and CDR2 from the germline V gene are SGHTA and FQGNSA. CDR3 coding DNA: TGTGCCAGCAGCCTCAACAGGATGCAGTACTTC. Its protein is CASSLNRMQYF.

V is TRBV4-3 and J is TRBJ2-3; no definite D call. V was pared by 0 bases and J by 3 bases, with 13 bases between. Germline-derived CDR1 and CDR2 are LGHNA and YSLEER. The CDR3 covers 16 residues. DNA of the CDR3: TGCGCCAGCAGCCAAGATGTCCCAGGATCAACAGATACGCAGTATTTT. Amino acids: CASSQDVPGSTDTQYF.

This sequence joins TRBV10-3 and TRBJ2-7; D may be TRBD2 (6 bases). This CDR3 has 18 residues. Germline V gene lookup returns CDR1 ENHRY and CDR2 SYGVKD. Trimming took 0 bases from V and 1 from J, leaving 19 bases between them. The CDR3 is CAISESVLAERGSYEQYF. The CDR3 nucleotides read TGTGCCATCAGTGAGTCGGTGTTAGCGGAAAGGGGTTCCTACGAGCAGTACTTC.

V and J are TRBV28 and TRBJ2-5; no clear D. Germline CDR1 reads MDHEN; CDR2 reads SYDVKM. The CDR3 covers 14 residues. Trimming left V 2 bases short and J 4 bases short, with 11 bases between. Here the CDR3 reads CASSLRVTPETQYF. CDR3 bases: TGTGCCAGCAGTTTAAGGGTCACCCCAGAGACCCAGTACTTC. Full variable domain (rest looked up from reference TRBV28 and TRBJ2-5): DVKVTQSSRYLVKRTGEKVFLECVQDMDHENMFWYRQDPGLGLRLIYFSYDVKMKEKGDIPEGYSVSREKKERFSLILESASTNQTSMYLCASSLRVTPETQYFGPGTRLLVL.

This chain's CDR3 is CASSQDSVDQPQHF. Written as DNA, the CDR3 is TGTGCCAGCAGCCAAGATAGTGTCGATCAGCCCCAGCATTTT. V gene TRBV4-2 combines with J gene TRBJ1-5; D is unresolved. Per the germline V gene, CDR1 is LGHNA and CDR2 is YNFKEQ. This CDR3 comprises 14 residues. V was trimmed by 0 bases and J by 5 bases, leaving 8 bases between them.

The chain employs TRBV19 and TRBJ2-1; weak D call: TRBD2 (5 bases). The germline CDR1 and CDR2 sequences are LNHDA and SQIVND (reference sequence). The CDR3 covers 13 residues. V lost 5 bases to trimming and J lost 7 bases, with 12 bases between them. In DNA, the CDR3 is TGTGCCAGTAGTCCACTAGGTCCTAATGAGCAGTTCTTC. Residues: CASSPLGPNEQFF.

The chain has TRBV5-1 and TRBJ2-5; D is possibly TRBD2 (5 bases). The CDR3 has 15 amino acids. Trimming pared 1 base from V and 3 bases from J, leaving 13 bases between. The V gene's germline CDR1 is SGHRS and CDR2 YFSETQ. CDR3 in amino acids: CASSLRGQSEETQYF. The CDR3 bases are TGCGCCAGCAGCTTGAGAGGGCAGTCTGAAGAGACCCAGTACTTC.

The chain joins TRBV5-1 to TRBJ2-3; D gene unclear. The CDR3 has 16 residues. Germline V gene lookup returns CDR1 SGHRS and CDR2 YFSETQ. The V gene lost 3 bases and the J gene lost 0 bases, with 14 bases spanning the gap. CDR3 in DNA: TGCGCCAGCAGCTACAGTCGACTCTCTAGCACAGATACGCAGTATTTT. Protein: CASSYSRLSSTDTQYF.

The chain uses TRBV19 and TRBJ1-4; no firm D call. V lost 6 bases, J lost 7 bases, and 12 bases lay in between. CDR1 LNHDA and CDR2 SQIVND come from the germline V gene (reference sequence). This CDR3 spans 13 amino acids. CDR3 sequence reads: CASSGPRGEKLFF. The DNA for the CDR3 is TGTGCCAGTAGCGGGCCTCGGGGTGAAAAACTGTTTTTT.

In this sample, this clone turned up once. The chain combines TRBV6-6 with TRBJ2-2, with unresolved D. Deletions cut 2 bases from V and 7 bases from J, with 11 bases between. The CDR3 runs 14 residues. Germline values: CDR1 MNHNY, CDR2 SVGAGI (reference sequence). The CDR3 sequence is CASSYVGHSGELFF. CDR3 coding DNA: TGTGCCAGCAGTTACGTAGGGCACAGCGGGGAGCTGTTTTTT.

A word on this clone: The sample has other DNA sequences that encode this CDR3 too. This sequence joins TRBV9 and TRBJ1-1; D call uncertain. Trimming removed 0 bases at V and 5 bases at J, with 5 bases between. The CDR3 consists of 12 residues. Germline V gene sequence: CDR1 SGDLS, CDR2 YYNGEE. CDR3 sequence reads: CASSVGETEAFF. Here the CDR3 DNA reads TGTGCCAGCAGCGTAGGGGAGACTGAAGCTTTCTTT.